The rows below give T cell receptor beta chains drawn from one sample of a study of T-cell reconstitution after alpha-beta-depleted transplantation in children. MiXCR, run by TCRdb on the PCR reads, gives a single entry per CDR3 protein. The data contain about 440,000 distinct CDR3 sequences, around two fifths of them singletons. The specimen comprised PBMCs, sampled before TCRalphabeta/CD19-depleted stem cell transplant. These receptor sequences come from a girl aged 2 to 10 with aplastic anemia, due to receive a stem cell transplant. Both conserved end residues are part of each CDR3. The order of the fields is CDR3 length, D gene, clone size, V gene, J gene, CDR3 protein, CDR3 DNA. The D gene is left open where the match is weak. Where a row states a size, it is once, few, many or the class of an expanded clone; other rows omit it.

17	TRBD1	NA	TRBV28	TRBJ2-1	CASNVPGQGPDTNEQFF	TGTGCCAGCAACGTCCCGGGACAGGGTCCCGACACAAATGAGCAGTTCTTC
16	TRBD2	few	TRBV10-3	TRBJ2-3	CATGLASGGGTDTQYF	TGTGCCACTGGCCTCGCTAGCGGGGGGGGCACAGATACGCAGTATTTT
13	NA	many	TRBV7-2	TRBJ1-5	CASGGESNQPQHF	TGTGCCAGCGGGGGGGAGAGCAATCAGCCCCAGCATTTT
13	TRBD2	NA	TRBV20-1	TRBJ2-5	CSAVLAGGETQYF	TGCAGTGCTGTACTAGCGGGAGGGGAGACCCAGTACTTC
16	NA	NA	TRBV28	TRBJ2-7	CASSGLGSGLSYEQYF	TGTGCCAGCAGTGGCTTGGGGAGCGGACTGTCCTACGAGCAGTACTTC
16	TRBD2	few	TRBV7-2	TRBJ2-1	CASSLGLAGGRDEQFF	TGTGCCAGCAGCTTAGGACTAGCGGGGGGTCGGGATGAGCAGTTCTTC
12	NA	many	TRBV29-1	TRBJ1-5	CSVVSPGQPQHF	TGCAGCGTTGTTTCCCCTGGTCAGCCCCAGCATTTT
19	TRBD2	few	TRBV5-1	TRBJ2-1	CASSLGAGGRGSSYNEQFF	TGCGCCAGCAGCTTGGGTGCGGGGGGGCGGGGGAGCTCCTACAATGAGCAGTTCTTC
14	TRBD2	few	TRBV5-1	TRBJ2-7	CASSLSGEAYEQYF	TGCGCCAGCAGCTTAAGCGGGGAGGCCTACGAGCAGTACTTC
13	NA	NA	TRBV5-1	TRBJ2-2	CASSFTGMGELFF	TGCGCCAGCAGCTTCACAGGGATGGGGGAGCTGTTTTTT
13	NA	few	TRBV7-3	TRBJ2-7	CASSSGASGEQYF	TGTGCCAGCAGCTCCGGAGCCTCGGGTGAGCAGTACTTC
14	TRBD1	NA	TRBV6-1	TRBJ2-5	CASSLGQGIITQYF	TGTGCCAGCAGCCTCGGACAGGGGATAATTACCCAGTACTTC
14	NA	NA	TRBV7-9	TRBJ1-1	CASSESGPLTEAFF	TGTGCCAGCAGCGAGTCGGGCCCGCTGACTGAAGCTTTCTTT
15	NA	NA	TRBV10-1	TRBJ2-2	CASRSGSANTGELFF	TGCGCCAGCAGGAGCGGTTCCGCGAACACCGGGGAGCTGTTTTTT
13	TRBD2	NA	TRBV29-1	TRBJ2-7	CSVRAGGGYEQYF	TGCAGCGTGAGAGCGGGGGGGGGCTACGAGCAGTACTTC
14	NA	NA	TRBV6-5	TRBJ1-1	CASSYYEANTEAFF	TGTGCCAGCAGTTACTATGAAGCTAACACTGAAGCTTTCTTT
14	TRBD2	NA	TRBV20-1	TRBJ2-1	CSARSGGSFNEQFF	TGCAGTGCTAGATCGGGGGGGTCCTTCAATGAGCAATTCTTC
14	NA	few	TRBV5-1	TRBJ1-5	CANPRRGGNQPQHF	TGCGCCAACCCCAGGAGGGGGGGCAATCAGCCCCAGCATTTT
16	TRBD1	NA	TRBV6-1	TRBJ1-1	CASSDLDRDGHTEAFF	TGTGCCAGCAGTGATTTGGACAGGGATGGGCACACTGAAGCTTTCTTT
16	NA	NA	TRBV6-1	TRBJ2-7	CASSLYFQRATYEQYF	TGTGCCAGCAGTCTCTATTTCCAGCGGGCCACCTACGAGCAGTACTTC
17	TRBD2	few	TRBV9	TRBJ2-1	CASSVRLAGGEYNEQFF	TGTGCCAGCAGCGTAAGACTAGCGGGAGGGGAATACAATGAGCAGTTCTTC
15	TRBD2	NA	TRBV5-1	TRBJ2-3	CASSSSGLGPDTQYF	TGCGCCAGCAGCAGTAGCGGGTTGGGGCCAGATACGCAGTATTTT
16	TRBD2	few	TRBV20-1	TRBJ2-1	CSARGTSGRSYNEQFF	TGCAGTGCTAGAGGGACTAGCGGGAGGTCCTACAATGAGCAGTTCTTC
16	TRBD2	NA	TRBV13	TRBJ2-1	CASSPSGGRKYNEQFF	TGTGCCAGCAGCCCGTCCGGCGGGAGAAAATACAATGAGCAGTTCTTC
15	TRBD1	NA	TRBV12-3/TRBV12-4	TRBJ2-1	CASSWGQGSYNEQFF	TGTGCCAGCAGTTGGGGACAGGGTTCCTACAATGAGCAGTTCTTC
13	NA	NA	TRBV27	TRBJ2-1	CASSRDLLDEQFF	TGTGCCAGCAGCCGGGACCTTTTGGATGAGCAGTTCTTC
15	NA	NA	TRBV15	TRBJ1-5	CATSRDKGTLKPQHF	TGTGCCACCAGCAGAGATAAGGGTACGCTCAAGCCCCAGCATTTT
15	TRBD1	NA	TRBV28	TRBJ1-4	CASSLRGQGNEKLFF	TGTGCCAGCAGTTTACGGGGACAGGGTAATGAAAAACTGTTTTTT
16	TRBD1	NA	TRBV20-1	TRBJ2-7	CSARGSRGGQGYEQYF	TGCAGTGCTAGAGGTTCAAGGGGGGGACAGGGCTACGAGCAGTACTTC
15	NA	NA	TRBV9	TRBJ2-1	CASSERGQGDNEQFF	TGTGCCAGCAGCGAGAGAGGACAAGGAGACAATGAGCAGTTCTTC
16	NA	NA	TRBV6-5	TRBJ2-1	CASSYSGWAAYNEQFF	TGTGCCAGCAGTTACTCTGGGTGGGCCGCCTACAATGAGCAGTTCTTC
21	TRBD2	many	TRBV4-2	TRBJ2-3	CASSPQTGPGWTSGDTDTQYF	TGTGCCAGCAGCCCCCAGACAGGGCCGGGGTGGACTAGCGGAGATACAGATACGCAGTATTTT
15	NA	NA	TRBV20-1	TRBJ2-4	CSASGGQLAKNIQYF	TGCAGTGCTAGCGGGGGACAACTAGCCAAAAACATTCAGTACTTC
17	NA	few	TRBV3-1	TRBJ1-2	CASRRQATTSTNYGYTF	TGTGCCAGCAGGAGACAGGCCACCACCTCTACTAACTATGGCTACACCTTC
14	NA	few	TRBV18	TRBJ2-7	CASSPRRQTYEQYF	TGTGCCAGCTCACCACGCCGGCAGACCTACGAGCAGTACTTC
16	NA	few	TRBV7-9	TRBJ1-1	CASNDLQGVENTEAFF	TGTGCCAGCAACGATTTACAGGGTGTAGAGAACACTGAAGCTTTCTTT
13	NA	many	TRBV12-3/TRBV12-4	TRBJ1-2	CASSLTAPWGYTF	TGTGCCAGCAGTTTGACGGCTCCCTGGGGCTACACCTTC